This entry concerns a single T cell receptor beta chain. These data are taken from a study of T cell changes during pregnancy in multiple sclerosis. Clones were read by immunoSEQ multiplex PCR, and TCRdb kept only the in-frame ones, dropping some. Of about 62,000 clones in the sample, roughly 92% were seen once. CDR3 length: 14 residues. V lost 1 base to trimming and J lost 3 bases, with 11 bases between them. The germline CDR1 and CDR2 sequences are SGDLS and YYNGEE. The chain carries TRBV9 and TRBJ2-7, with a weak D call TRBD2 (5 bases). The specimen was CD8+ T cells from peripheral blood mononuclear cells, collected in the second trimester of pregnancy. The sequence was collected from a female donor with multiple sclerosis, enrolled in a pregnancy study. CDR3 DNA: TGTGCCAGCAGCGTACAAGGGAGCGGCTACGAGCAGTACTTC. This translates into CASSVQGSGYEQYF.